These 30 T cell receptor beta chains came from one sample sequenced in a study of blood T cell repertoires in COVID-19. The method was immunoSEQ multiplex PCR; TCRdb's version includes in-frame clones alone and lacks a portion of them. The sample shows over 150,000 clones, roughly 82% of them seen only once. The material sequenced was peripheral blood. The origin of the receptors is a human donor in a cohort sampled during active COVID-19.

The chain uses TRBV20-1 and TRBJ2-7, with 8 bases lining up with TRBD2. CDR3 size: 14 residues. The germline V gene has CDR1 DFQATT and CDR2 SNEGSKA (reference sequence). Trimming removed 3 bases from V and 6 bases from J; junction bases left unmatched: 10. In DNA, the CDR3 is TGCAGTGCTAGTGGGAGCGGGAGTTGGGGCGAGCAGTACTTC. It encodes CSASGSGSWGEQYF.

This clone rates as medium-sized. The rearrangement uses TRBV28 and TRBJ2-1; 7 nucleotides match TRBD2. This CDR3 has 16 residues. V lost 4 bases and J lost 9; bases outside the gene matches: 15. Germline V gene data show CDR1 as MDHEN and CDR2 as SYDVKM. The DNA for the CDR3 is TGTGCCAGCAGTTCCCCAATAGAGGGAGGGCGTAGTGAGCAGTTCTTC. Amino acid sequence: CASSSPIEGGRSEQFF. The entire variable domain, with the rest obtained from reference TRBV28 and TRBJ2-1, is as follows: DVKVTQSSRYLVKRTGEKVFLECVQDMDHENMFWYRQDPGLGLRLIYFSYDVKMKEKGDIPEGYSVSREKKERFSLILESASTNQTSMYLCASSSPIEGGRSEQFFGPGTRLTVL.

The V and J genes are TRBV11-2 and TRBJ2-3, with no clear D. The V and J ends lost 3 bases and 0 bases respectively, with 7 bases between them. CDR3 length: 14 residues. Germline V lookup: CDR1 SGHAT, CDR2 FQNNGV. CDR3 nucleotides: TGTGCCAGCAGCTTGCCCAGGAGCACAGATACGCAGTATTTT. As protein: CASSLPRSTDTQYF. Full variable domain (rest looked up from reference TRBV11-2 and TRBJ2-3): EAGVAQSPRYKIIEKRQSVAFWCNPISGHATLYWYQQILGQGPKLLIQFQNNGVVDDSQLPKDRFSAERLKGVDSTLKIQPAKLEDSAVYLCASSLPRSTDTQYFGPGTRLTVL.

This chain uses TRBV9 with TRBJ2-3; possible D gene TRBD2, 5 bases. The CDR3 is 16 residues long. The ends were cut back, 4 bases at V and 4 bases at J, with 19 bases in the middle. Germline assignment: CDR1 SGDLS and CDR2 YYNGEE. The CDR3 coding sequence is TGTGCCAGCAGCTCCCAAGCGGAGATCGGCCCAGATACGCAGTATTTT. Its translation: CASSSQAEIGPDTQYF.

This clone has a handful of counts. The chain recombines TRBV5-1 with TRBJ2-5, with 7 positions matching TRBD1. Per germline, CDR1 SGHRS and CDR2 YFSETQ. There are 15 residues in the CDR3. V gave up 4 bases and J gave up 5 bases; unmatched junction bases: 11. The CDR3 nucleotides read TGCGCCAGCAGCCTAACAAGGGGGCACGGCGAGACCCAGTACTTC. This sequence encodes CASSLTRGHGETQYF.

The chain couples TRBV19 to TRBJ2-1; 10 nucleotides line up with TRBD1. Looked up from germline, CDR1 is LNHDA and CDR2 is SQIVND (reference sequence). Losses at the gene ends were 6 bases for V and 5 bases for J; bases not matched to a gene: 4. The CDR3 extends over 14 amino acids. CDR3 bases: TGTGCCAGTAGCGGACAGGGGGTCCACAATGAGCAGTTCTTC. Translated: CASSGQGVHNEQFF.

CDR3: CASRHGTSGNTGELFF. CDR3 coding DNA: TGTGCCAGCAGGCACGGGACTAGCGGAAACACCGGGGAGCTGTTTTTT. This chain connects TRBV7-9 to TRBJ2-2, with 11 nucleotides matching TRBD2. The ends lost 6 bases at V and 2 bases at J; junction bases unmatched: 5. Germline CDR1 SEHNR, CDR2 FQNEAQ (reference sequence). The CDR3 has 16 amino acids.

The V call is TRBV5-1, the J call TRBJ2-2; 16 bases line up with TRBD2. The CDR3 totals 18 residues. J was trimmed by 5 bases and V by 3 bases; bases with no gene match: 7. The germline CDR1 and CDR2 sequences are SGHRS and YFSETQ. The DNA of the CDR3 is TGCGCCAGCAGCTCCGGGACTAGCGGGAGGGCCGGAACCGGGGAGCTGTTTTTT. Amino acids: CASSSGTSGRAGTGELFF.

This CDR3 is CASSLRETQYF. CDR3 nucleotides: TGTGCCAGCAGCTTGCGAGAGACCCAGTACTTC. The chain carries TRBV11-2 and TRBJ2-5, with D unresolved. The CDR3 sequence is 11 residues long. CDR1 and CDR2 from the germline V gene are SGHAT and FQNNGV. Trimming took off 3 bases at V and 4 bases at J, with 3 bases between the two ends.

The J gene is TRBJ1-4, the V gene TRBV18; tentatively, D is TRBD1 (5 bases). This CDR3 is 14 amino acids long. The germline CDR1 and CDR2 sequences are KGHSH and LQKENI. Trimming pared 3 bases from V and 5 bases from J, leaving 10 bases between. In DNA, the CDR3 is TGTGCCAGCTCACCGACAGCCCCAAATGAAAAACTGTTTTTT. Translating gives CASSPTAPNEKLFF.

The V and J genes are TRBV18 and TRBJ1-1; TRBD1 is a possible D gene (5 bases). The CDR3 contains 15 residues. Germline V gene data show CDR1 as KGHSH and CDR2 as LQKENI. V was shortened by 3 bases and J by 8 bases, with 19 bases between the two germline ends. Here the CDR3 DNA reads TGTGCCAGCTCACCCGGAGCAGGGAATGTTGCCGAAGCTTTCTTT. It yields the protein CASSPGAGNVAEAFF.

This clone was counted only a few times. The CDR3 reads CASGGSSYEQYF. Written as DNA, the CDR3 is TGTGCCAGCGGGGGGAGCTCCTACGAGCAGTACTTC. The rearrangement joins TRBV12-3 or TRBV12-4 to TRBJ2-7, with a weak D call TRBD2 (6 bases). The CDR3 is 12 residues long. The germline V and J ends were trimmed by 8 bases and 0 bases, with 8 bases remaining between them.

Here the CDR3 reads CATSEPGTGNGELFF. In nucleotides, the CDR3 is TGTGCCACCAGTGAGCCCGGGACAGGGAACGGGGAGCTGTTTTTT. The V and J genes are TRBV24-1 and TRBJ2-2; 9 bases map to TRBD1. The germline V gene has CDR1 KGHDR and CDR2 SFDVKD. Trimming took 4 bases from V and 7 from J; bases not matched to a gene: 6. This CDR3 spans 15 amino acids.

The chain combines TRBV3-1 (or the pseudogene TRBV3-2) with TRBJ1-1; 7 nucleotides agree with TRBD1. Unmatched junction bases numbered 3, after V lost 4 bases and J lost 1 base. The CDR3 contains 14 residues. Germline assignment: CDR1 LGHDT and CDR2 YNNKEL (reference sequence). The CDR3: CASSLGQTNTEAFF. CDR3 bases: TGTGCCAGCAGCCTGGGACAGACGAACACTGAAGCTTTCTTT.

V gene TRBV9 combines with J gene TRBJ2-7, with D possibly being TRBD1 (5 bases). Deletions cut 0 bases from V and 2 bases from J, with 12 bases between. The CDR3 contains 15 residues. Germline-derived CDR1 and CDR2 are SGDLS and YYNGEE. The CDR3 nucleotides read TGTGCCAGCAGCGTAGGGGCAGGGTCACCCTACGAGCAGTACTTC. This gives the protein CASSVGAGSPYEQYF.

V gene TRBV5-1 combines with J gene TRBJ2-3; perhaps TRBD2 as D (5 bases). Germline V lookup: CDR1 SGHRS, CDR2 YFSETQ. The CDR3 is made up of 12 amino acids. Trimming pared 4 bases from V and 8 bases from J, leaving 11 bases between. The CDR3 nucleotides read TGCGCCAGCAGCCAGGCAGGAGGTACGCAGTATTTT. This sequence encodes CASSQAGGTQYF. Combining the CDR3 with reference TRBV5-1 and TRBJ2-3 gives the whole variable domain KAGVTQTPRYLIKTRGQQVTLSCSPISGHRSVSWYQQTPGQGLQFLFEYFSETQRNKGNFPGRFSGRQFSNSRSEMNVSTLELGDSALYLCASSQAGGTQYFGPGTRLTVL.

A word on this clone: Sequence at one end of the junction differs from germline and may be a read error. V gene TRBV28 combines with J gene TRBJ2-7; the match to TRBD2 covers 16 bases. The CDR3 contains 14 residues. The V gene's germline CDR1 is MDHEN and CDR2 SYDVKM. CDR3 protein: CASRTGTSGRATVF. As DNA, the CDR3 is TGTGCCAGCAGAACGGGGACTAGCGGGAGGGCCACGGTTTTC. Complete variable domain (other parts from reference TRBV28 and TRBJ2-7): DVKVTQSSRYLVKRTGEKVFLECVQDMDHENMFWYRQDPGLGLRLIYFSYDVKMKEKGDIPEGYSVSREKKERFSLILESASTNQTSMYLCASRTGTSGRATVFGPGTRLTVT.

Of note for this clone: Additional DNA sequences in this sample encode the identical CDR3. This chain links TRBV18 with TRBJ1-5; TRBD1 matches at 8 bases. This CDR3 region has 14 residues. V was clipped by 6 bases and J by 4 bases; unmatched bases: 5. Germline values: CDR1 KGHSH, CDR2 LQKENI. The DNA of the CDR3 is TGTGCCAGCTCTCCTACAGGGGGGAATCAGCCCCAGCATTTT. This encodes CASSPTGGNQPQHF. Based on the CDR3 plus reference TRBV18 and TRBJ1-5, the full variable domain is NAGVMQNPRHLVRRRGQEARLRCSPMKGHSHVYWYRQLPEEGLKFMVYLQKENIIDESGMPKERFSAEFPKEGPSILRIQQVVRGDSAAYFCASSPTGGNQPQHFGDGTRLSIL.

J is TRBJ1-5 and V is TRBV10-3, with 7 bases aligning to TRBD1. Trimming took 2 bases from V and 3 from J; bases not matched to a gene: 1. Germline CDR1 is ENHRY and CDR2 is SYGVKD. The CDR3 runs to 14 residues. The CDR3 here is CAISEGQVNQPQHF. The DNA for the CDR3 is TGTGCCATCAGTGAGGGACAGGTCAATCAGCCCCAGCATTTT.

This rearrangement joins TRBV7-8 to TRBJ2-2, with TRBD1 matching 10 bases. Germline values: CDR1 SGHVS, CDR2 FQNEAQ. This CDR3 contains 17 residues. The V gene end was trimmed by 4 bases and the J gene end by 2 bases; junction bases not matched to a gene: 7. DNA of the CDR3: TGTGCCAGCAGCTCTACTGACAGGGGGCGTAACACCGGGGAGCTGTTTTTT. It codes for CASSSTDRGRNTGELFF.

This clone was recorded once. The chain carries TRBV24-1 and TRBJ2-3, with a possible D match to TRBD2 (7 bases). The V and J ends lost 5 bases and 4 bases respectively, with 12 bases between them. Per the germline V gene, CDR1 is KGHDR and CDR2 is SFDVKD. The CDR3 runs to 14 residues. CDR3 DNA: TGTGCCACCAGTGTTCAGGGGAGGGCAGATACGCAGTATTTT. Its translation is CATSVQGRADTQYF.

The chain has TRBV4-2 and TRBJ2-1, with D perhaps TRBD2 (5 bases). V shed 0 bases and J shed 15 bases, with 15 bases lying between them. CDR1 and CDR2 from the germline V gene are LGHNA and YNFKEQ. The CDR3 consists of 13 residues. The CDR3 DNA is TGTGCCAGCAGCCAAGATTACGCGAGGGTACGGTTCTTC. This gives the protein CASSQDYARVRFF.

The chain employs TRBV7-6 and TRBJ2-7; 8 bases are shared with TRBD2. There are 17 residues in the CDR3. V gave up 5 bases and J gave up 4 bases; unmatched junction bases: 16. Germline-derived CDR1 and CDR2 are SGHVS and FNYEAQ. CDR3 sequence: CASSPRRAPGGTYEQYF. As DNA, the CDR3 is TGTGCCAGCAGCCCTAGAAGGGCCCCGGGAGGGACATACGAGCAGTACTTC.

This clone has only one observation. The V gene is TRBV18, the J gene TRBJ2-7; 12 nucleotides align to TRBD2. V shed 1 base and J 3 bases; nucleotides not matched to a gene: 4. From germline, CDR1 is KGHSH and CDR2 LQKENI. The CDR3 has 16 residues. CDR3 sequence (DNA): TGTGCCAGCTCACCACGACTAGCGGGAGAGAACTACGAGCAGTACTTC. Its protein is CASSPRLAGENYEQYF.

The V call is TRBV28, the J call TRBJ1-3; 8 positions agree with TRBD1. Germline CDR1 MDHEN, CDR2 SYDVKM. After removal of 6 bases from V and 11 bases from J, the junction contained 6 bases not matched to a gene. This CDR3 spans 12 amino acids. The CDR3 DNA reads TGTGCCAGCAGCCGGAGACAGGGGTCCATATATTTT. Its translation: CASSRRQGSIYF. The entire variable domain, with the rest obtained from reference TRBV28 and TRBJ1-3, is as follows: DVKVTQSSRYLVKRTGEKVFLECVQDMDHENMFWYRQDPGLGLRLIYFSYDVKMKEKGDIPEGYSVSREKKERFSLILESASTNQTSMYLCASSRRQGSIYFGEGSWLTVV.

The sample holds a few counts of this clone. This chain uses TRBV4-1 with TRBJ2-7; maybe TRBD2 (5 bases). CDR3 length: 15 residues. V lost 4 bases, J lost 2 bases, and 15 bases lay in between. Germline assignment: CDR1 MGHRA and CDR2 YSYEKL. CDR3 nucleotides: TGCGCCAGCAGCCTTAGCGCAGCCCCAACCTACGAGCAGTACTTC. It specifies CASSLSAAPTYEQYF.

The chain carries TRBV28 and TRBJ1-2; the D gene is possibly TRBD1 (6 bases). Trimming took off 2 bases at V and 1 base at J, with 11 bases between the two ends. The length of the CDR3 is 15 residues. The V gene's germline CDR1 is MDHEN and CDR2 SYDVKM. DNA of the CDR3: TGTGCCAGCAGTTTAGGGGCCAGGGGTAACTATGGCTACACCTTC. It yields the protein CASSLGARGNYGYTF.

The genes are TRBV28 and TRBJ2-7; weak D call: TRBD1 (6 bases). Per the germline V gene, CDR1 is MDHEN and CDR2 is SYDVKM. The CDR3 is 15 residues long. The ends were cut back, 3 bases at V and 5 bases at J, with 17 bases in the middle. CDR3 coding DNA: TGTGCCAGCAGTTTTTTCAAGGGGGTAGCCCACGAGCAGTACTTC. Its translation is CASSFFKGVAHEQYF.

The chain combines TRBV28 with TRBJ1-3; a possible D gene is TRBD1 (5 bases). The CDR3 has 15 amino acids. V was shortened by 7 bases and J by 2 bases, with 15 bases between the two germline ends. Looked up from germline, CDR1 is MDHEN and CDR2 is SYDVKM. The chain's CDR3 is CASTAGVRTGNTIYF. CDR3 nucleotides: TGTGCCAGCACTGCGGGGGTACGGACTGGAAACACCATATATTTT.

The gene calls are TRBV5-6 and TRBJ2-1, with TRBD2 matching over 14 bases. Germline V lookup: CDR1 SGHDT, CDR2 YYEEEE. The CDR3 totals 16 residues. After removal of 4 bases from V and 8 bases from J, the junction contained 8 bases not matched to a gene. The DNA of the CDR3 is TGTGCCAGCAGCCCCAAGACTAGCGGGAGGGCTGATGAGCAGTTCTTC. As protein: CASSPKTSGRADEQFF.